This entry lists 29 T cell receptor beta chains sequenced from one sample in a study of T cells in localized non-small cell lung cancer. TCRdb's table, derived via immunoSEQ multiplex PCR, lists solely in-frame clones and lacks some. Of fewer than 60,000 clones in the sample, roughly four fifths were seen once. The sequencing used peripheral blood, collected before any cancer treatment. The receptors shown here come from a female donor aged 60 or older with stage II squamous cell lung carcinoma.

This clone has only one observation. The chain employs TRBV6-5 and TRBJ1-6, with D possibly matching TRBD1 (5 bases). Germline V CDR1 and CDR2: MNHEY, SVGAGI. CDR3 length: 15 amino acids. V dropped 7 bases and J dropped 0 bases, with 10 bases sitting between them. CDR3 coding DNA: TGTGCCAGCAAATCAGGGAGCTCCTATAATTCACCCCTCCACTTT. Translating it yields CASKSGSSYNSPLHF.

The chain combines TRBV7-3 with TRBJ1-2; no clear D. Trimming shortened V by 4 bases and J by 5 bases, and 11 bases separated the two germline ends. The CDR3 consists of 13 residues. Germline loops: CDR1 SGHTA, CDR2 FQGTGA. CDR3 in amino acids: CASSSRNDYGYTF. CDR3 bases: TGTGCCAGCAGCTCCCGAAACGATTATGGCTACACCTTC.

This rearrangement joins TRBV19 to TRBJ1-1, with D possibly being TRBD1 (6 bases). The V end lost 4 bases, the J end lost 4 bases, and 16 bases lay between the germline ends. The CDR3 contains 15 residues. Germline CDR1 is LNHDA and CDR2 is SQIVND (reference sequence). The CDR3 region is CASSNSRGSGTEAFF. CDR3 DNA sequence: TGTGCCAGTAGTAATTCGAGGGGGTCGGGCACTGAAGCTTTCTTT.

This clone has a single count. The chain couples TRBV2 to TRBJ2-5; 9 bases match TRBD2. The CDR3 length is 14 residues. The J segment lost 1 base and the V segment lost 8 bases, leaving 5 bases of the junction unmatched. Germline V CDR1 and CDR2: SNHLY, FYNNEI. In nucleotides, the CDR3 is TGTGCCAGCCTACTAGCGGGTATCCAAGAGACCCAGTACTTC. It is translated as CASLLAGIQETQYF.

V is TRBV6-1 and J is TRBJ2-2; 7 bases match TRBD2. The CDR3 has 15 residues. J was trimmed by 5 bases and V by 7 bases; bases with no gene match: 10. CDR1 and CDR2 (germline): MNHNS, SASEGT. The chain's CDR3 is CASTPSGAGTGELFF. In nucleotides, the CDR3 is TGTGCCAGCACCCCCAGCGGGGCAGGGACCGGGGAGCTGTTTTTT.

The V and J genes are TRBV19 and TRBJ1-5, with D hard to call. The V end lost 2 bases, the J end lost 6 bases, and 20 bases lay between the germline ends. CDR1 is LNHDA and CDR2 is SQIVND in the germline V gene (reference sequence). There are 17 residues in the CDR3. The CDR3 region has the DNA TGTGCCAGTAGTATACAGTGGAGACAAGGTAGAGGTCAGCCCCAGCATTTT. Translated: CASSIQWRQGRGQPQHF.

This chain uses TRBV19 with TRBJ1-1; D not certain. This CDR3 comprises 15 residues. Per the germline V gene, CDR1 is LNHDA and CDR2 is SQIVND (reference sequence). V gave up 1 base and J gave up 1 base, with 10 bases separating them. The CDR3 loop reads CASSIVRTANTEAFF. In DNA, the CDR3 is TGTGCCAGTAGTATAGTAAGGACCGCGAACACTGAAGCTTTCTTT.

V usage is TRBV7-2 and J usage is TRBJ2-2, with TRBD2 identical over 8 bases. V shed 2 bases, J shed 5 bases, and the junction held 7 bases outside the gene matches. This CDR3 contains 16 residues. CDR1 and CDR2 (germline): SGHTA, FQGNSA. The CDR3 DNA follows: TGTGCCAGCAGCTTAACCGGACTAGCTGGGACCGGGGAGCTGTTTTTT. Residues: CASSLTGLAGTGELFF.

This chain joins TRBV4-1 and TRBJ2-2; maybe TRBD1 (6 bases). The ends were cut back, 0 bases at V and 6 bases at J, with 11 bases in the middle. The CDR3 loop spans 15 amino acids. Looked up from germline, CDR1 is MGHRA and CDR2 is YSYEKL. The CDR3 DNA reads as TGCGCCAGCAGCCAAGAACAGGGTCTGCCCGGGGAGCTGTTTTTT. Protein: CASSQEQGLPGELFF.

The chain uses TRBV7-9 and TRBJ1-3; D unresolved. The CDR3 is made up of 15 amino acids. Trimming left V 0 bases short and J 0 bases short, with 6 bases between. CDR1 and CDR2 (germline): SEHNR, FQNEAQ (reference sequence). The DNA of the CDR3 is TGTGCCAGCAGCTTAGCACTCCTCTCTGGAAACACCATATATTTT. It codes for CASSLALLSGNTIYF.

J is TRBJ2-1 and V is TRBV28; 7 positions match TRBD1. The V gene end was trimmed by 4 bases and the J gene end by 5 bases; junction bases not matched to a gene: 20. Germline V gene lookup returns CDR1 MDHEN and CDR2 SYDVKM. The CDR3 length is 19 residues. CDR3 coding DNA: TGTGCCAGCAGTTCCCCCCCAACTGGTAGGACAGGTAGCAACAATGAGCAGTTCTTC. Encoded protein: CASSSPPTGRTGSNNEQFF.

The rearrangement joins TRBV9 to TRBJ2-2; 10 bases are shared with TRBD2. The germline V gene has CDR1 SGDLS and CDR2 YYNGEE. The CDR3 has 17 residues. J gave up 4 bases and V 0 bases, and 6 bases lay outside the gene matches. For the CDR3, the DNA is TGTGCCAGCAGCGTAGTTGAATTAGCGGGGGGCACCGGGGAGCTGTTTTTT. The encoded protein is CASSVVELAGGTGELFF.

The chain combines TRBV5-1 with TRBJ2-3; TRBD2 aligns across 9 bases. Per the germline V gene, CDR1 is SGHRS and CDR2 is YFSETQ. CDR3 length: 16 residues. V lost 3 bases to trimming and J lost 4 bases; unmatched junction nucleotides: 9. CDR3 amino acids: CASSSLSGGRADTQYF. DNA of the CDR3: TGCGCCAGCAGCTCACTAAGCGGGGGGCGGGCAGATACGCAGTATTTT.

This clone appeared a single time. The chain couples TRBV19 to TRBJ1-2, with 7 bases matching TRBD1. Germline lookup yields CDR1 LNHDA and CDR2 SQIVND (reference sequence). The CDR3 extends over 14 amino acids. The V and J ends lost 7 bases and 6 bases, in that order; junction bases with no gene match: 11. CDR3 amino acids: CASTPDLDRDGYTF. The CDR3 DNA reads TGTGCCAGTACCCCTGACCTCGACAGGGATGGCTACACCTTC.

The chain links TRBV11-2 to TRBJ1-4, with TRBD1 as a possible D gene (5 bases). Trimming removed 3 bases from V and 6 bases from J, with 5 bases in between. Germline lookup yields CDR1 SGHAT and CDR2 FQNNGV. The CDR3 is 12 amino acids. Here the CDR3 DNA reads TGTGCCAGCAGCTTGACAGATGAAAAACTGTTTTTT. It specifies CASSLTDEKLFF. Together with reference TRBV11-2 and TRBJ1-4, the CDR3 gives the full variable domain: EAGVAQSPRYKIIEKRQSVAFWCNPISGHATLYWYQQILGQGPKLLIQFQNNGVVDDSQLPKDRFSAERLKGVDSTLKIQPAKLEDSAVYLCASSLTDEKLFFGSGTQLSVL.

This sequence joins TRBV29-1 and TRBJ2-2; possibly TRBD1 or TRBD2 for D (5 bases each). Trimming pared 6 bases from V and 0 bases from J, leaving 11 bases between. The V gene's germline CDR1 is SQVTM and CDR2 ANQGSEA. The CDR3 totals 14 residues. CDR3 in amino acids: CSVGVGANTGELFF. The CDR3 DNA is TGCAGCGTGGGGGTTGGGGCGAACACCGGGGAGCTGTTTTTT.

The chain combines TRBV30 with TRBJ1-5; 8 bases match TRBD1. In germline, CDR1 is GTSNPN, CDR2 SVGIG (reference sequence). The V gene end was trimmed by 1 base and the J gene end by 9 bases; junction bases not matched to a gene: 11. This CDR3 is built from 15 residues. CDR3 bases: TGTGCCTGGAGTGCTAAAGGACAGGGCCTTATGCCCCAGCATTTT. Protein: CAWSAKGQGLMPQHF.

This clone appeared a few times. This chain uses TRBV19 with TRBJ1-1; no firm D call. Germline V gives CDR1 LNHDA, CDR2 SQIVND (reference sequence). This CDR3 spans 11 amino acids. Trimming cost V 7 bases and J 1 base, with 4 bases left between them. The CDR3 reads CASTGNTEAFF. For the CDR3, the DNA is TGTGCCAGTACAGGGAACACTGAAGCTTTCTTT.

This clone was counted many times. The chain is built from TRBV5-6 and TRBJ1-2; 7 nucleotides agree with TRBD1. Germline lookup yields CDR1 SGHDT and CDR2 YYEEEE. The length of the CDR3 is 12 residues. Trimming took 2 bases from V and 8 from J; bases not matched to a gene: 3. The CDR3 DNA follows: TGTGCCAGCAGCTTCCGACAGGGAGGCTACACCTTC. Translating it yields CASSFRQGGYTF.

J is TRBJ2-4 and V is TRBV14; D not certain. Germline lookup yields CDR1 SGHDN and CDR2 FVKESK. V dropped 1 base and J dropped 8 bases, with 12 bases sitting between them. The CDR3 runs 14 residues. In DNA, the CDR3 is TGTGCCAGCAGCCAAGGCCCGCCTCAGGACATTCAGTACTTC. Protein: CASSQGPPQDIQYF.

The V gene is TRBV4-3, the J gene TRBJ2-3; 8 bases align to TRBD1. V dropped 0 bases and J dropped 3; count of bases not matched to a gene: 2. Germline CDR1 reads LGHNA; CDR2 reads YSLEER. The CDR3 totals 15 residues. The CDR3 is CASSQDTGGTDTQYF. In DNA, the CDR3 is TGCGCCAGCAGCCAAGATACAGGGGGTACAGATACGCAGTATTTT.

The chain combines TRBV7-9 with TRBJ1-5; D is possibly TRBD1 (6 bases). The V end was cut by 5 bases, the J end by 6 bases, with 17 bases between. The CDR3 extends over 15 amino acids. CDR1 is SEHNR and CDR2 is FQNEAQ in the germline V gene (reference sequence). The CDR3 region is CASSLTGGGSQPQHF. CDR3 nucleotide sequence: TGTGCCAGCAGCCTCACCGGAGGGGGGAGTCAGCCCCAGCATTTT.

The V and J genes are TRBV9 and TRBJ2-5; 8 bases are a match to TRBD2. In germline, CDR1 is SGDLS, CDR2 YYNGEE. The CDR3 extends over 15 amino acids. Trimming removed 4 bases from V and 5 bases from J; junction bases left unmatched: 10. The CDR3 sequence: CASSPQGTSGETQYF. Written as DNA, the CDR3 is TGTGCCAGCAGCCCCCAAGGAACTAGCGGTGAGACCCAGTACTTC. Combining the CDR3 with reference TRBV9 and TRBJ2-5 gives the whole variable domain DSGVTQTPKHLITATGQRVTLRCSPRSGDLSVYWYQQSLDQGLQFLIQYYNGEERAKGNILERFSAQQFPDLHSELNLSSLELGDSALYFCASSPQGTSGETQYFGPGTRLLVL.

This chain joins TRBV11-2 and TRBJ2-2; D call uncertain. The CDR3 runs to 12 residues. From germline, CDR1 is SGHAT and CDR2 FQNNGV. V was clipped by 2 bases and J by 4 bases, with 2 bases between them. This CDR3 reads CASSLRTGELFF. CDR3 DNA sequence: TGTGCCAGCAGCTTACGCACCGGGGAGCTGTTTTTT.

This clone showed up just once. This rearrangement joins TRBV2 to TRBJ1-4; TRBD1 matches 10 bases. This CDR3 region has 16 residues. Germline V gene data show CDR1 as SNHLY and CDR2 as FYNNEI. Losses at the gene ends were 8 bases for V and 1 base for J; bases not matched to a gene: 7. The CDR3 protein is CASFRQGALTNEKLFF. As DNA, the CDR3 is TGTGCCAGCTTCCGACAGGGGGCCCTAACTAATGAAAAACTGTTTTTT. The variable domain in full, completed from reference TRBV2 and TRBJ1-4, reads EPEVTQTPSHQVTQMGQEVILRCVPISNHLYFYWYRQILGQKVEFLVSFYNNEISEKSEIFDDQFSVERPDGSNFTLKIRSTKLEDSAMYFCASFRQGALTNEKLFFGSGTQLSVL.

In its sample, this clone was seen once. The chain uses TRBV7-2 and TRBJ2-1; 10 bases match TRBD1. The CDR3 loop spans 17 amino acids. V lost 3 bases and J lost 2; bases outside the gene matches: 7. Germline loops: CDR1 SGHTA, CDR2 FQGNSA. The CDR3 DNA is TGTGCCAGCAGCTTCCCCCGGGACAGGGGAACCTACAATGAGCAGTTCTTC. Translation: CASSFPRDRGTYNEQFF.

This clone came up a few times. This chain uses TRBV30 with TRBJ2-1; 10 bases agree with TRBD1. The germline CDR1 and CDR2 sequences are GTSNPN and SVGIG (reference sequence). This CDR3 contains 13 residues. With 5 bases clipped from V and 6 bases from J, the junction kept 4 bases outside the gene matches. The CDR3 sequence is CAWSRDRGNEQFF. DNA of the CDR3: TGTGCCTGGTCCCGGGACAGGGGCAATGAGCAGTTCTTC.

J is TRBJ1-2 and V is TRBV30, with 7 bases matching TRBD1. Per the germline V gene, CDR1 is GTSNPN and CDR2 is SVGIG (reference sequence). The V and J ends lost 3 bases and 4 bases, in that order; junction bases with no gene match: 2. This CDR3 comprises 12 residues. The CDR3 nucleotides are TGTGCCTGGAGGGGACAGACCTATGGCTACACCTTC. This codes for CAWRGQTYGYTF.

This rearrangement joins TRBV5-1 to TRBJ1-4; D unclear. CDR3 length: 14 amino acids. Looked up from germline, CDR1 is SGHRS and CDR2 is YFSETQ. Trimming cost V 4 bases and J 5 bases, with 12 bases left between them. The CDR3 here is CASSVEVGNEKLFF. The CDR3 nucleotides read TGCGCCAGCAGCGTGGAGGTCGGGAATGAAAAACTGTTTTTT.